The next 4 T cell receptor beta chains were all read from a single sample in a study of OX40 agonist ivuxolimab in advanced cancers. Libraries were built with the immunoSEQ multiplex PCR assay. TCRdb retrieved this table from immuneACCESS and kept in-frame rearrangements only. Not all clones are present; in checked studies, unresolved V genes account for under half, and no reason is known for the remainder. The sample records approximately 82,000 clones, about 90% of which are singletons. The ten largest make up approximately 0.54% of the sample. The material was CD4+ or CD8+ T cells sorted from blood, obtained in a trial of the OX40 agonist ivuxolimab. These receptors all come from an adult with an advanced solid tumor such as melanoma, head and neck, liver or kidney cancer.

The V call is TRBV6-5, the J call TRBJ1-1; TRBD1 matches 8 bases. V trimming: 10 bases; J trimming: 3 bases; junction bases outside the gene matches: 4. Germline lookup yields CDR1 MNHEY and CDR2 SVGAGI. This CDR3 is 12 amino acids long. CDR3 nucleotides: TGTGCCACAGGACAGGGATACACTGAAGCTTTCTTT. It codes for CATGQGYTEAFF.

This chain joins TRBV4-3 and TRBJ1-1, with D possibly matching TRBD1 (6 bases). The CDR3 extends over 16 amino acids. Germline lookup yields CDR1 LGHNA and CDR2 YSLEER. V was trimmed by 3 bases and J by 1 base, leaving 15 bases between them. CDR3: CASSQSVIQGNTEAFF. The CDR3 coding sequence is TGCGCCAGCAGCCAGTCGGTTATACAGGGGAACACTGAAGCTTTCTTT.

In its sample, this clone was seen once. The gene calls are TRBV7-9 and TRBJ2-7; unclear D gene. Trimming stripped 1 base from V and 2 bases from J, with 9 bases between. The CDR3 has 14 amino acids. Germline lookup yields CDR1 SEHNR and CDR2 FQNEAQ (reference sequence). The CDR3 region has the DNA TGTGCCAGCAGCTTAGAGTCGGGTGCCTACGAGCAGTACTTC. Translated, it gives CASSLESGAYEQYF.

This clone was seen only a few times. This rearrangement joins TRBV19 to TRBJ1-5; D is ambiguous. The CDR3 extends over 15 amino acids. V lost 4 bases and J lost 0, with 10 bases in between. Germline-derived CDR1 and CDR2 are LNHDA and SQIVND (reference sequence). CDR3 amino acids: CASSTSGYSNQPQHF. In DNA, the CDR3 is TGTGCCAGTAGTACCTCGGGATATAGCAATCAGCCCCAGCATTTT. The full variable domain, with the rest looked up from reference TRBV19 and TRBJ1-5, is DGGITQSPKYLFRKEGQNVTLSCEQNLNHDAMYWYRQDPGQGLRLIYYSQIVNDFQKGDIAEGYSVSREKKESFPLTVTSAQKNPTAFYLCASSTSGYSNQPQHFGDGTRLSIL.